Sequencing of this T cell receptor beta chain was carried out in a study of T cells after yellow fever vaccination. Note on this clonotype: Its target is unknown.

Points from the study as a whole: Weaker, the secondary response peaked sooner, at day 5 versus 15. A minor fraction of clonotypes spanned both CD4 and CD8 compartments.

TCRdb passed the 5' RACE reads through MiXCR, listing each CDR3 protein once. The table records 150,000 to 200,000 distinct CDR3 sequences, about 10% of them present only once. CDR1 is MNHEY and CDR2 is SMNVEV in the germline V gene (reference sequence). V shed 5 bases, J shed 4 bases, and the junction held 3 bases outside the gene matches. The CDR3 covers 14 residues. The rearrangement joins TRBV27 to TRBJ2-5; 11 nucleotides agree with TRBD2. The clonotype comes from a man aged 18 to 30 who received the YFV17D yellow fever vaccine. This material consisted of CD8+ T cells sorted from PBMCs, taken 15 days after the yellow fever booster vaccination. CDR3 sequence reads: CASSPGLAGETQYF. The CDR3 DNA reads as TGTGCCAGCAGTCCCGGACTAGCGGGAGAGACCCAGTACTTC.